This entry describes one T cell receptor (beta chain). The data derive from a study of blood T cell repertoires in COVID-19. Libraries were prepared by immunoSEQ multiplex PCR; TCRdb keeps only in-frame clonotypes and omits some of them. This repertoire shows around 400,000 clones, more than 75% found once; its top ten account for 8% to 13%. The CDR3 extends over 12 amino acids. V lost 8 bases, J lost 5 bases, and 12 bases lay in between. Germline-derived CDR1 and CDR2 are SNHLY and FYNNEI. The chain joins TRBV2 to TRBJ2-5, with D possibly TRBD1 on 5 matching bases. The source material was peripheral blood. The TCR comes from a woman aged 25 to 39 with COVID-19, enrolled during active disease. The CDR3 sequence: CASQGVGETQYF. The CDR3 coding sequence is TGTGCCAGCCAAGGGGTAGGGGAGACCCAGTACTTC.